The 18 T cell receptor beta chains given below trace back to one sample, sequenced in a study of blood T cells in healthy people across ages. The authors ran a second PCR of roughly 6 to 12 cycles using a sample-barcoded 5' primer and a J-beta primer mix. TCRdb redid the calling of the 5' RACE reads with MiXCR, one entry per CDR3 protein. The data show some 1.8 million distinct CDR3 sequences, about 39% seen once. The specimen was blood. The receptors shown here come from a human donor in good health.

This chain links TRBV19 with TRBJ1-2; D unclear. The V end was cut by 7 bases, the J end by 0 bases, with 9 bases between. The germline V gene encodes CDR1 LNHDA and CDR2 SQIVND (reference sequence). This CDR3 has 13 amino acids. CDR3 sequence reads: CASIRGTNYGYTF. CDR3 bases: TGTGCCAGTATCCGAGGTACTAACTATGGCTACACCTTC.

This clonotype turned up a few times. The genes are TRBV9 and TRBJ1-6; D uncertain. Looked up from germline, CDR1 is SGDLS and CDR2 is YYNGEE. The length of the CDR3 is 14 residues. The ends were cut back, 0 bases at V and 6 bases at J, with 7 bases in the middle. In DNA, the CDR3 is TGTGCCAGCAGCGTAGAAGGTTTTAATTCACCCCTCCACTTT. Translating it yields CASSVEGFNSPLHF.

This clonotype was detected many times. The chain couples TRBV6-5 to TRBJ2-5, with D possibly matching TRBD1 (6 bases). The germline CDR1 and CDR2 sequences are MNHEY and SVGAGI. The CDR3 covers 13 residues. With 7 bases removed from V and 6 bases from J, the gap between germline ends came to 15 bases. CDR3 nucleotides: TGTGCCAGCACCCCGGCAGGGGAGCAGACCCAGTACTTC. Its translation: CASTPAGEQTQYF.

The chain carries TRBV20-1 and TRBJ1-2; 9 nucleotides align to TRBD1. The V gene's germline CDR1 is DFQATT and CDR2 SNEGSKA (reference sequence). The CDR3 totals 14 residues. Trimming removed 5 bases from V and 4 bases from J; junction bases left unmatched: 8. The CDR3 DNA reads TGCAGTGCTCAACAGGGGGCCTCACTCTATGGCTACACCTTC. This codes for CSAQQGASLYGYTF.

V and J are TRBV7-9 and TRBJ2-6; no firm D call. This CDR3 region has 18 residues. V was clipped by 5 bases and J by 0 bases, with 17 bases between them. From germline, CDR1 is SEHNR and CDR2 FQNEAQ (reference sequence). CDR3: CASSPISNLRSGANVLTF. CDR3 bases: TGTGCCAGCAGCCCCATCTCAAACCTCCGCTCTGGGGCCAACGTCCTGACTTTC.

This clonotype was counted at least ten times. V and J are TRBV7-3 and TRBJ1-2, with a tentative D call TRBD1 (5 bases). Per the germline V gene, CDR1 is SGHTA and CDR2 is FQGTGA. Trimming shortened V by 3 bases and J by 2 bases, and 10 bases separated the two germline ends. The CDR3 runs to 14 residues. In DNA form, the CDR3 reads TGTGCCAGCAGCTTTAGGGACGGCAACTATGGCTACACCTTC. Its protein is CASSFRDGNYGYTF.

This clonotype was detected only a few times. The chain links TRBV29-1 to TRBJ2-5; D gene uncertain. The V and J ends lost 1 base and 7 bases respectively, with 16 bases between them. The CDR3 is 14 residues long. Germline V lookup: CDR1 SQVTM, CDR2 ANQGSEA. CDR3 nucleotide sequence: TGCAGCGTTGAAGGGGCTACCCAAAGAGGGACCCAGTACTTC. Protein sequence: CSVEGATQRGTQYF.

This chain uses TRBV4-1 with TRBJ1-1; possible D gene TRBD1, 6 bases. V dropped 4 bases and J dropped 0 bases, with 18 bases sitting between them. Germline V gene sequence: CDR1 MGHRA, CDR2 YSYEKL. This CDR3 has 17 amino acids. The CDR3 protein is CASSPRAQGMMNTEAFF. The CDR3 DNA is TGCGCCAGCAGCCCGCGTGCTCAGGGGATGATGAACACTGAAGCTTTCTTT.

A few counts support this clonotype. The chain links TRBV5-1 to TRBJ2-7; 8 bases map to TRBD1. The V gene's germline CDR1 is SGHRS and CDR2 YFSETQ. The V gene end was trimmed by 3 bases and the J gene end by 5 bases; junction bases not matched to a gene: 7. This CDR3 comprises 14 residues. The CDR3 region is CASSSGQGPHEQYF. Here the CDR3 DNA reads TGCGCCAGCAGCTCAGGACAGGGTCCTCACGAGCAGTACTTC.

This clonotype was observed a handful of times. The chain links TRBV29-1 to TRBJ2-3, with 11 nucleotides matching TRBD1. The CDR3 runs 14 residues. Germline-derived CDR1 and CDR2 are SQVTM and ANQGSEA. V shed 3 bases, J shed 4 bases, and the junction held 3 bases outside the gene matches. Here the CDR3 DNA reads TGCAGCGTTGACGGACAGGGGGCTGCAGATACGCAGTATTTT. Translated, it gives CSVDGQGAADTQYF.

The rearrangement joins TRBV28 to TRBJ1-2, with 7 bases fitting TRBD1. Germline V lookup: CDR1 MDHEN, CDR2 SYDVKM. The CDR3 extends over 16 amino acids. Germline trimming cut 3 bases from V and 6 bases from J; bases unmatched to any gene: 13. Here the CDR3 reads CASSLRGARGPNGYTF. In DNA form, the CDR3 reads TGTGCCAGCAGTTTGCGCGGGGCAAGGGGGCCTAATGGCTACACCTTC.

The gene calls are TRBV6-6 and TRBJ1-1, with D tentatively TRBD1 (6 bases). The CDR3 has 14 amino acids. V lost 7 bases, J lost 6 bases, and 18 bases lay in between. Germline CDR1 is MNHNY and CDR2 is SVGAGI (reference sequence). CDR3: CASILNRGGAEAFF. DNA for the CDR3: TGTGCCAGCATTCTTAACCGCGGGGGCGCTGAAGCTTTCTTT.

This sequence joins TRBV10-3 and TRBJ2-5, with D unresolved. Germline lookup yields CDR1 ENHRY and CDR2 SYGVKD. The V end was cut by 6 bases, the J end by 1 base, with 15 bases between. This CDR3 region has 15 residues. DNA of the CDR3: TGTGCCATCAGCGACCGTACAGAGCCCCAAGAGACCCAGTACTTC. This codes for CAISDRTEPQETQYF.

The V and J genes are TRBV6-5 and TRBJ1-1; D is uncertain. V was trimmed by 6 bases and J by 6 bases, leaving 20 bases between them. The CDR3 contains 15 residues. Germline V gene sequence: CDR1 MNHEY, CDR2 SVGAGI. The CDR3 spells CASSPHVSRRAEAFF. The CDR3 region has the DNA TGTGCCAGCAGCCCCCATGTATCGAGACGGGCTGAAGCTTTCTTT.

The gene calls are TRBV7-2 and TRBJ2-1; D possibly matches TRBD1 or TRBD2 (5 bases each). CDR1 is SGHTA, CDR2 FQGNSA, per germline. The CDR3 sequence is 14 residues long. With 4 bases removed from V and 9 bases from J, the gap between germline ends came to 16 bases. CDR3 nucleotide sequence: TGTGCCAGCAGCTCAGACTGGGGAGACAGTGAGCAGTTCTTC. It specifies CASSSDWGDSEQFF.

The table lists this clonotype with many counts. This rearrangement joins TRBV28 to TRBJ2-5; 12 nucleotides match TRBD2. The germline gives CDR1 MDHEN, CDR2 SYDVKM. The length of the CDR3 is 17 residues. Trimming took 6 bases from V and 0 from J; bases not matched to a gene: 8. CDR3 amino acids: CASSSRLAGANQETQYF. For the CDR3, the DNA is TGTGCCAGCAGCTCAAGACTAGCGGGGGCCAACCAAGAGACCCAGTACTTC.

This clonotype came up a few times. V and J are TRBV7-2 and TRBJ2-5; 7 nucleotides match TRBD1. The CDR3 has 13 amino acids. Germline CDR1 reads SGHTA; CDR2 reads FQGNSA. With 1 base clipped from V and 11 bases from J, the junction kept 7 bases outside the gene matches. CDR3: CASSLEQGMEQYF. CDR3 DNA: TGTGCCAGCAGCTTAGAACAGGGGATGGAGCAGTACTTC.

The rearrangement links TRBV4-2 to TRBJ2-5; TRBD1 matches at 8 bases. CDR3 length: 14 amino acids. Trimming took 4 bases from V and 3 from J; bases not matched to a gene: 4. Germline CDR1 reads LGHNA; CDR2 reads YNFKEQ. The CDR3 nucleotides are TGTGCCAGCAGCCGGCGGGGACAGGAAGAGACCCAGTACTTC. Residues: CASSRRGQEETQYF.